The entry below gives a single TCR beta chain sequence along with its context. Its antigen is undetermined. The sample is drawn from a study of T cell responses to AZD1222 COVID-19 vaccine. Study-level findings and limits: The donor group comprised mostly white British people and more females; the analysis possibly underestimated clonal diversity. Rises in breadth and depth of Spike-specific TCRs came after two AZD1222 doses.

The protocol was immunoSEQ multiplex PCR, while the TCRdb copy is restricted to in-frame clones and leaves out a portion. Found here are 120,000 to 150,000 clones, around 91% of them singletons; the top ten hold roughly 5%. The length of the CDR3 is 13 residues. V trimming: 6 bases; J trimming: 5 bases; junction bases outside the gene matches: 5. In germline, CDR1 is MNHEY, CDR2 SVGAGI. The chain uses TRBV6-5 and TRBJ2-7; 9 positions match TRBD2. This TCR was recovered from an adult in good health. The sequencing here drew on peripheral blood, taken on day 0 of AZD1222 vaccination. The DNA of the CDR3 is TGTGCCAGCAGCGGGACTAGCAGGAACGAGCAGTACTTC. Amino acids: CASSGTSRNEQYF.